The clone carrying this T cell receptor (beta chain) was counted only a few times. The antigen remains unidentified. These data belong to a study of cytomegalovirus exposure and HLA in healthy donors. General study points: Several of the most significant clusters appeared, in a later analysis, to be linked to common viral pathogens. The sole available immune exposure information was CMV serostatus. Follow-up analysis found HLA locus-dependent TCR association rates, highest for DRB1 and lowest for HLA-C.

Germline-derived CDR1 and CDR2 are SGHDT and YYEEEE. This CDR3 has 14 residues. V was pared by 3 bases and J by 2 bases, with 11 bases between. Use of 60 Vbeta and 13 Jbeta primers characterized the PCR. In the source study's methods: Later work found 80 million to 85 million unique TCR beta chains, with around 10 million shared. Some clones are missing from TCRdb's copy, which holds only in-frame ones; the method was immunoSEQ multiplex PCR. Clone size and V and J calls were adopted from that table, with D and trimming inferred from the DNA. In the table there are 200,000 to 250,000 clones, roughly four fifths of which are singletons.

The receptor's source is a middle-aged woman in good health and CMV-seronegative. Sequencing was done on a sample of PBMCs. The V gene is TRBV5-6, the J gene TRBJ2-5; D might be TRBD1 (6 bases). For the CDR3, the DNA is TGTGCCAGCAGCTGGACCGGGACACAAGAGACCCAGTACTTC. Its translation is CASSWTGTQETQYF.